The clone carrying this TCR beta chain has more than one count but fewer than ten. Researchers prepared the TCRbeta library using unique molecular identifiers, the study reports. TCRdb called the PCR reads again in MiXCR, with one record for every CDR3 protein. This table holds 440,000 or so distinct CDR3 sequences, approximately 11% found once. V lost 8 bases to trimming and J lost 5 bases, with 12 bases between them. Germline V gene lookup returns CDR1 MNHNS and CDR2 SASEGT. This CDR3 has 13 amino acids. This sample was included in a study of T-cell reconstitution after alpha-beta-depleted transplantation in children.

The sample in question was PBMCs from the stem cell graft donor, obtained from the stem cell graft. The chain is built from TRBV6-1 and TRBJ2-2; D not resolved. This TCR derives from a human donor who donated a stem cell graft to a child with acute myeloid leukemia. In DNA form, the CDR3 reads TGTGCCAGCCTAGGCAGCTTAACCGGGGAGCTGTTTTTT. Translation gives CASLGSLTGELFF.